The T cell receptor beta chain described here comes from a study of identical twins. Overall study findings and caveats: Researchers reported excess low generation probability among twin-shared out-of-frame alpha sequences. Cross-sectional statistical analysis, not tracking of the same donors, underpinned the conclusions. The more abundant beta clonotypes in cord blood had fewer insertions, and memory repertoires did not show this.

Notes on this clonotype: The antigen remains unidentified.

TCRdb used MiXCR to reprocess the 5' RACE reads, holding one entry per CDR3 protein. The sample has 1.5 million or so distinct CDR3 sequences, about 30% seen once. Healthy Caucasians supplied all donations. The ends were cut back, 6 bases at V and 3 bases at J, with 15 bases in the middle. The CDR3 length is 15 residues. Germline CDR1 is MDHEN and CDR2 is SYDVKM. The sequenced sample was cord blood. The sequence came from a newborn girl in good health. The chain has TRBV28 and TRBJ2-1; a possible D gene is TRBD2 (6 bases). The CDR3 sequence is CASRGRENRYNEQFF. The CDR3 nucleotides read TGTGCCAGCAGGGGCCGGGAGAACCGCTACAATGAGCAGTTCTTC.